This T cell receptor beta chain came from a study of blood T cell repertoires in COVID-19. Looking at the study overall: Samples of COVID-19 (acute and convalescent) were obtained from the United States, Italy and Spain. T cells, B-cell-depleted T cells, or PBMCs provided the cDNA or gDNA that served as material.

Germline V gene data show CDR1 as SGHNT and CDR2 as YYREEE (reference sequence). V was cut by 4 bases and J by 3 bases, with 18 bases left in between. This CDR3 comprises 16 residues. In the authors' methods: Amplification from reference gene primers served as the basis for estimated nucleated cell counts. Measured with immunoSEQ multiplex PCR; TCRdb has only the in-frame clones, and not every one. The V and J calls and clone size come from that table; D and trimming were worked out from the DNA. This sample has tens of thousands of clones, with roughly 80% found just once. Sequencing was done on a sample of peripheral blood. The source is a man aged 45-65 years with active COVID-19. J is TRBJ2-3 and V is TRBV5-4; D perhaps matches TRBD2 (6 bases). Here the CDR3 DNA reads TGTGCCAGCAGCGCCTTGGCGGGGATGAGTACAGATACGCAGTATTTT. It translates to CASSALAGMSTDTQYF. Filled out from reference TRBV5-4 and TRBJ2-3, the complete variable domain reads ETGVTQSPTHLIKTRGQQVTLRCSSQSGHNTVSWYQQALGQGPQFIFQYYREEENGRGNFPPRFSGLQFPNYSSELNVNALELDDSALYLCASSALAGMSTDTQYFGPGTRLTVL.